A selection of T cell receptor beta chains follows, all from one sample in a study of early T cells in non-severe SARS-CoV-2 infection. TCRdb fed the 5' RACE reads into MiXCR, producing one record per CDR3 protein. The table records approximately 23,000 distinct CDR3 sequences, roughly 4.2% of them present only once. The sample consisted of whole blood. Source of these receptors: an adult who was a healthcare worker with PCR-confirmed SARS-CoV-2 infection or an uninfected control (not recorded which). Each CDR3 is given with its conserved first and last residue. D genes are given only for firm matches. Size values are once, few and many counts, or a class for expanded clones, and some rows have none.

d_call: TRBD2; clone_size: many; j_call: TRBJ2-1; v_call: TRBV5-1; cdr3_nt: TGCGCCAGCAGACGGACTAGCGGGCAGAATGAGCAGTTCTTC; cdr3_aa: CASRRTSGQNEQFF
d_call: TRBD2; clone_size: many; j_call: TRBJ2-7; v_call: TRBV5-6; cdr3_nt: TGTGCCAGCAGCTTCCGACTAGCGGCACACTACGAGCAGTACTTC; cdr3_aa: CASSFRLAAHYEQYF
d_call: TRBD2; clone_size: many; j_call: TRBJ2-3; v_call: TRBV4-1; cdr3_nt: TGCGCCAGCAGCCAGAAGCCGGGGGGTGGCACAGATACGCAGTATTTT; cdr3_aa: CASSQKPGGGTDTQYF
d_call: NA; clone_size: many; j_call: TRBJ1-5; v_call: TRBV30; cdr3_nt: TGTGCCTGGAGTGGGTTGGGGGCTTTTAATCAGCCCCAGCATTTT; cdr3_aa: CAWSGLGAFNQPQHF
d_call: TRBD2; clone_size: NA; j_call: TRBJ2-3; v_call: TRBV5-1; cdr3_nt: TGCGCCAGCAGGCTACTAGCGGGGGGTCTGGGCACAGATACGCAGTATTTT; cdr3_aa: CASRLLAGGLGTDTQYF
d_call: NA; clone_size: many; j_call: TRBJ2-2; v_call: TRBV5-4; cdr3_nt: TGTGCCAGCAGCCTCCGCAGGGAGAACACCGGGGAGCTGTTTTTT; cdr3_aa: CASSLRRENTGELFF
d_call: TRBD2; clone_size: medium-sized; j_call: TRBJ2-3; v_call: TRBV28; cdr3_nt: TGTGCCAGCAGCGGGACTAGCGCCACAGATACGCAGTATTTT; cdr3_aa: CASSGTSATDTQYF
d_call: NA; clone_size: many; j_call: TRBJ1-4; v_call: TRBV27; cdr3_nt: TGTGCCAGCTCTATTGGGGGCAGGAGTAATGAAAAACTGTTTTTT; cdr3_aa: CASSIGGRSNEKLFF
d_call: NA; clone_size: NA; j_call: TRBJ2-7; v_call: TRBV5-4; cdr3_nt: TGTGCCAGCAGCTTGGGAGGGGACCACTGGGAGCAGTACTTC; cdr3_aa: CASSLGGDHWEQYF
d_call: NA; clone_size: many; j_call: TRBJ2-5; v_call: TRBV2; cdr3_nt: TGTGCCAGCGGGGCTCCAGCGTCCCAAGAGACCCAGTACTTC; cdr3_aa: CASGAPASQETQYF
d_call: NA; clone_size: once; j_call: TRBJ2-5; v_call: TRBV7-8; cdr3_nt: TGTGCCAGCAGCTTAGAAGGGGGAAAGACCCAGTACTTC; cdr3_aa: CASSLEGGKTQYF
d_call: NA; clone_size: NA; j_call: TRBJ1-6; v_call: TRBV7-2; cdr3_nt: TGTGCCAGCAGCTCGGACCACTTCTATAATTCACCCCTCCACTTT; cdr3_aa: CASSSDHFYNSPLHF
d_call: NA; clone_size: many; j_call: TRBJ2-1; v_call: TRBV15; cdr3_nt: TGTGCCACCAGCGGCAGGGTCTCCCTAAGAAGGTGGCAGGCCAAGGACAATGAGCAGTTCTTC; cdr3_aa: CATSGRVSLRRWQAKDNEQFF
d_call: TRBD2; clone_size: many; j_call: TRBJ2-7; v_call: TRBV7-9; cdr3_nt: TGTGCCAGCAGCCCGGGACTAGCGGGAGGGCCCTACGAGCAGTACTTC; cdr3_aa: CASSPGLAGGPYEQYF
d_call: NA; clone_size: medium-sized; j_call: TRBJ2-7; v_call: TRBV20-1; cdr3_nt: TGCAGTGCTAGTAGGTGGGAATCCTACGAGCAGTACTTC; cdr3_aa: CSASRWESYEQYF
d_call: NA; clone_size: many; j_call: TRBJ2-6; v_call: TRBV29-1; cdr3_nt: TGCAGCGTTCCGGGGAGTTTTGGGGCCAACGTCCTGACTTTC; cdr3_aa: CSVPGSFGANVLTF
d_call: NA; clone_size: many; j_call: TRBJ1-5; v_call: TRBV5-8; cdr3_nt: TGTGCCAGCAGCGGACGACAGCGCAATCAGCCCCAGCATTTT; cdr3_aa: CASSGRQRNQPQHF
d_call: TRBD2; clone_size: NA; j_call: TRBJ2-1; v_call: TRBV7-9; cdr3_nt: TGTGCCAGCAGCTCTCAGCGGGGAGCGTTCTTC; cdr3_aa: CASSSQRGAFF
d_call: TRBD2; clone_size: many; j_call: TRBJ2-7; v_call: TRBV7-2; cdr3_nt: TGTGCCAGCAGCCCGGGGGGGTCCTACGAGCAGTACTTC; cdr3_aa: CASSPGGSYEQYF
d_call: NA; clone_size: few; j_call: TRBJ2-3; v_call: TRBV9; cdr3_nt: TGTGCCAGCAGCGTAGAGGCGGGGAGCACAGATACGCAGTATTTT; cdr3_aa: CASSVEAGSTDTQYF
d_call: TRBD1; clone_size: many; j_call: TRBJ2-2; v_call: TRBV28; cdr3_nt: TGTGCCAGCAGCCCCTGGACAGGGGACACCGGGGAGCTGTTTTTT; cdr3_aa: CASSPWTGDTGELFF
d_call: NA; clone_size: NA; j_call: TRBJ1-1; v_call: TRBV20-1; cdr3_nt: TGCAGTGCTAAGAGGGAAACTACTGAAGCTTTCTTT; cdr3_aa: CSAKRETTEAFF
d_call: TRBD2; clone_size: medium-sized; j_call: TRBJ2-7; v_call: TRBV29-1; cdr3_nt: TGCAGCGTTGCAACCGGGACTAGCGGGTACGAGCAGTACTTC; cdr3_aa: CSVATGTSGYEQYF
d_call: TRBD1; clone_size: few; j_call: TRBJ2-7; v_call: TRBV27; cdr3_nt: TGTGCCAGCAGTTTGGAAAGGGGGCCGTACGAGCAGTACTTC; cdr3_aa: CASSLERGPYEQYF
d_call: NA; clone_size: many; j_call: TRBJ2-1; v_call: TRBV7-2; cdr3_nt: TGTGCCAGCAGCCTTTACGGACACTCCTACAATGAGCAGTTCTTC; cdr3_aa: CASSLYGHSYNEQFF
d_call: NA; clone_size: many; j_call: TRBJ2-7; v_call: TRBV5-6; cdr3_nt: TGTGCCAGCAGCTTGGGAGGGGGTTTCTACGAGCAGTACTTC; cdr3_aa: CASSLGGGFYEQYF
d_call: NA; clone_size: many; j_call: TRBJ2-3; v_call: TRBV5-6; cdr3_nt: TGTGCCAGCAGCTTGTGGGCAGCGGGCTACACAGATACGCAGTATTTT; cdr3_aa: CASSLWAAGYTDTQYF
d_call: NA; clone_size: many; j_call: TRBJ2-2; v_call: TRBV11-1; cdr3_nt: TGTGCCAGCAGCTTTCTCGCCGGGGAGCTGTTTTTT; cdr3_aa: CASSFLAGELFF
d_call: NA; clone_size: many; j_call: TRBJ2-7; v_call: TRBV19; cdr3_nt: TGTGCCAGTAAATACGGGAGCGGGTCCTACGAGCAGTACTTC; cdr3_aa: CASKYGSGSYEQYF
d_call: TRBD2; clone_size: medium-sized; j_call: TRBJ2-1; v_call: TRBV4-1; cdr3_nt: TGCGCCAGCAGCCGCGGAGGACTAGTCATTCTCGGCAATGAGCAGTTCTTC; cdr3_aa: CASSRGGLVILGNEQFF
d_call: NA; clone_size: many; j_call: TRBJ2-3; v_call: TRBV7-6; cdr3_nt: TGTGCCAGCAGCTTAGCGGGGGCTCAAACAGATACGCAGTATTTT; cdr3_aa: CASSLAGAQTDTQYF
d_call: TRBD2; clone_size: few; j_call: TRBJ2-1; v_call: TRBV20-1; cdr3_nt: TGCAGTGTGTATAAGGGACTAAACAATGAGCAGTTCTTC; cdr3_aa: CSVYKGLNNEQFF
d_call: NA; clone_size: medium-sized; j_call: TRBJ1-1; v_call: TRBV2; cdr3_nt: TGTGCCGGCACGCGAGACTCGAACACTGAAGCTTTCTTT; cdr3_aa: CAGTRDSNTEAFF
d_call: NA; clone_size: many; j_call: TRBJ2-6; v_call: TRBV12-3/TRBV12-4; cdr3_nt: TGTGCCAGCAGCGACAGGAGGGCAGGGGATTATAACGTCCTGACTTTC; cdr3_aa: CASSDRRAGDYNVLTF
d_call: NA; clone_size: many; j_call: TRBJ2-7; v_call: TRBV20-1; cdr3_nt: TGCTTGAGGGGTATCCGCGAGCAGTACTTC; cdr3_aa: CLRGIREQYF
d_call: TRBD2; clone_size: many; j_call: TRBJ2-3; v_call: TRBV29-1; cdr3_nt: TGCAGCGTCCCAACCGGGACTAATCCCACAGATACGCAGTATTTT; cdr3_aa: CSVPTGTNPTDTQYF
d_call: NA; clone_size: many; j_call: TRBJ2-7; v_call: TRBV2; cdr3_nt: TGTGCCAGCATGACGGACAGCTCCTACGAGCAGTACTTC; cdr3_aa: CASMTDSSYEQYF
d_call: NA; clone_size: many; j_call: TRBJ2-7; v_call: TRBV4-1; cdr3_nt: TGCGCCAGCAGCCAGGCAGGGCCCTGGTACGAGCAGTACTTC; cdr3_aa: CASSQAGPWYEQYF
d_call: NA; clone_size: NA; j_call: TRBJ2-6; v_call: TRBV28; cdr3_nt: TGTGCCAGCAGTCCGGCCTCTGGGGCCAACGTCCTGACTTTC; cdr3_aa: CASSPASGANVLTF
d_call: NA; clone_size: many; j_call: TRBJ2-3; v_call: TRBV20-1; cdr3_nt: TGCAGTGCTAGAGAGGCGGCGAGCACAGATACGCAGTATTTT; cdr3_aa: CSAREAASTDTQYF
d_call: NA; clone_size: NA; j_call: TRBJ2-3; v_call: TRBV3-1; cdr3_nt: TGTGCCAGCAGAGGCTGGGTTTCTGGCACAGATACGCAGTATTTT; cdr3_aa: CASRGWVSGTDTQYF
d_call: NA; clone_size: many; j_call: TRBJ1-1; v_call: TRBV28; cdr3_nt: TGTGCCAGCAGTTTGGGGGCCATGAACACTGAAGCTTTCTTT; cdr3_aa: CASSLGAMNTEAFF
d_call: NA; clone_size: many; j_call: TRBJ2-1; v_call: TRBV20-1; cdr3_nt: TGCAGTGCCCAAACCTCCGGGCCCTACAATGAGCAGTTCTTC; cdr3_aa: CSAQTSGPYNEQFF
d_call: NA; clone_size: many; j_call: TRBJ1-1; v_call: TRBV12-5; cdr3_nt: TGTGCTAGTGGTTCCCACCCGGGGGGCACGTACACTGAAGCTTTCTTT; cdr3_aa: CASGSHPGGTYTEAFF
d_call: NA; clone_size: few; j_call: TRBJ1-2; v_call: TRBV19; cdr3_nt: TGTGCCAGTAGTATTGGAGGCGGCGGCTCTAACTATGGCTACACCTTC; cdr3_aa: CASSIGGGGSNYGYTF
d_call: NA; clone_size: many; j_call: TRBJ2-6; v_call: TRBV10-3; cdr3_nt: TGTGCCATCAGTGATGGAGACAGTCTCTATAGGGCCAACGTCCTGACTTTC; cdr3_aa: CAISDGDSLYRANVLTF
d_call: NA; clone_size: many; j_call: TRBJ2-5; v_call: TRBV10-3; cdr3_nt: TGTGCCATCAGTGAGATAGAGAGAAGGAGTACAGGAACCCAGTACTTC; cdr3_aa: CAISEIERRSTGTQYF
d_call: NA; clone_size: many; j_call: TRBJ2-6; v_call: TRBV4-2; cdr3_nt: TGTGCCAGCAGCCAAGGGGCAGGGTCTGGGGCCAACGTCCTGACTTTC; cdr3_aa: CASSQGAGSGANVLTF
d_call: NA; clone_size: many; j_call: TRBJ1-5; v_call: TRBV7-9; cdr3_nt: TGTGCCAGCAGCCTCAATTATCAGCCCCAGCATTTT; cdr3_aa: CASSLNYQPQHF
d_call: NA; clone_size: NA; j_call: TRBJ2-7; v_call: TRBV5-1; cdr3_nt: TGCGCCAACCGGACCAAATACCCCCCCTACGAGCAGTACTTC; cdr3_aa: CANRTKYPPYEQYF
d_call: NA; clone_size: many; j_call: TRBJ1-2; v_call: TRBV7-9; cdr3_nt: TGTGCCAGCAGTCAAGAGCGGAACTATGGCTACACCTTC; cdr3_aa: CASSQERNYGYTF
d_call: NA; clone_size: NA; j_call: TRBJ2-3; v_call: TRBV28; cdr3_nt: TGTGCCAGCAGTACGGCAGGCACAGATACGCAGTATTTT; cdr3_aa: CASSTAGTDTQYF